The rows below give T cell receptor beta chains drawn from one sample of a study of shared clonotypes between healthy human individuals. Profiling relied on immunoSEQ multiplex PCR, and the TCRdb table lists in-frame clones only, not all of them. The data hold 550,000 to 850,000 clones, with roughly 70% observed a single time. Sequenced sample: memory CD4+ T cells sorted from blood. The source of these receptors is a woman aged 25-40 years in good health. The CDR3 runs from the conserved cysteine through the conserved F or W. A D gene is named only where the DNA matches it firmly. Size tells how often a clone was seen (once, few, many) or the class of an expanded clone, and some rows leave it out.

D gene	V gene	clone size	CDR3 length	J gene	CDR3 DNA	CDR3 protein
TRBD1	TRBV5-1	-	15	TRBJ2-1	TGCGCCAGCAGCTTGGAAACCGGGACAGGGAATGAGCAGTTCTTC	CASSLETGTGNEQFF
-	TRBV28	once	15	TRBJ1-2	TGTGCCAGCAGTAGGGCAGGACGGACGTGGTGGGGCTACACCTTC	CASSRAGRTWWGYTF
-	TRBV5-1	-	16	TRBJ1-1	TGCGCCAGCAGCTTGGGGGACACCTATAGCGGCACTGAAGCTTTCTTT	CASSLGDTYSGTEAFF
-	TRBV7-6	-	16	TRBJ2-3	TGTGCCAGCAGCTTAAGGAGTTTTAGCGTTTCAGATACGCAGTATTTT	CASSLRSFSVSDTQYF
-	TRBV5-4	few	11	TRBJ2-1	TGTGCCAGCAGCTCTAACAATGAGCAGTTCTTC	CASSSNNEQFF
TRBD1	TRBV6-1	-	16	TRBJ1-2	TGTGCCAGCAGTGAACGGGGACAGGGGGCTCACTATGGCTACACCTTC	CASSERGQGAHYGYTF
-	TRBV5-1	few	14	TRBJ1-1	TGCGCCAGCAGCGTACAGGTAGGAAGTACCGAAGCTTTCTTT	CASSVQVGSTEAFF
TRBD1	TRBV4-1	-	17	TRBJ1-1	TGCGCCAGCAGCCAAGGGAGAGGGACAGGGGTGTACACTGAAGCTTTCTTT	CASSQGRGTGVYTEAFF
-	TRBV10-3	-	15	TRBJ1-3	TGTGCCATCAGACAGGCCGTAGCCTCTGGAAACACCATATATTTT	CAIRQAVASGNTIYF
TRBD2	TRBV7-7	-	14	TRBJ2-5	TGTGCCAGCAGCTTAGTTAGCGGGATCTCGACCCAGTACTTC	CASSLVSGISTQYF
-	TRBV6-5	-	13	TRBJ2-7	TGTGCCAGCAGTAGGGGCTTCGGATACGAGCAGTACTTC	CASSRGFGYEQYF
TRBD1	TRBV7-2	-	13	TRBJ2-7	TGTGCCAGCAGCCCCGGGACAGGGTTCGAGCAGTACTTC	CASSPGTGFEQYF
-	TRBV28	-	13	TRBJ2-7	TGTGCCAGCAGAGAAAAACGCGGCTACGAGCAGTACTTC	CASREKRGYEQYF
-	TRBV27	few	16	TRBJ1-6	TGTGCCAGCACTTCCCAGGGATTCGGTGCCCATTCACCCCTCCACTTT	CASTSQGFGAHSPLHF
-	TRBV11-3	-	13	TRBJ1-1	TGTGCCAGCAGCTCAGACATGGACACTGAAGCTTTCTTT	CASSSDMDTEAFF
-	TRBV7-2	-	13	TRBJ1-1	TGTGCCAGCAGCTTCGGGCTGTACACTGAAGCTTTCTTT	CASSFGLYTEAFF
TRBD2	TRBV5-1	-	17	TRBJ2-5	TGCGCCAGCAGCTGGGGGACTAGCGGGAGCCAGCAAGAGACCCAGTACTTC	CASSWGTSGSQQETQYF
TRBD1	TRBV4-1	few	14	TRBJ1-5	TGCGCCAGCAGCCCACAGGGGCAAAATCAGCCCCAGCATTTT	CASSPQGQNQPQHF
-	TRBV5-1	-	14	TRBJ2-1	TGCGCCAGCAGCTTGGACGGGGGAGTGGTTGAGCAGTTCTTC	CASSLDGGVVEQFF
-	TRBV5-1	-	14	TRBJ2-5	TGCGCCAGCAGCTTGAAGTTGGAGGAAGAGACCCAGTACTTC	CASSLKLEEETQYF
-	TRBV6-5	once	15	TRBJ1-2	TGTGCCAGCAGTCCACAGAAGACCTGGAACTATGGCTACACCTTC	CASSPQKTWNYGYTF
TRBD2	TRBV5-1	few	14	TRBJ2-1	TGCGCCAGCGGAGTAGCGGGAGGATACAATGAGCAGTTCTTC	CASGVAGGYNEQFF
-	TRBV11-2	-	16	TRBJ1-4	TGTGCCAGCAGCTTAGGAAGGGCGGCAACTAATGAAAAACTGTTTTTT	CASSLGRAATNEKLFF
TRBD1	TRBV4-1	few	15	TRBJ2-7	TGCGCCAGCAGCCCGGCCGGGACAGGGTTAGGCGAGCAGTACTTC	CASSPAGTGLGEQYF
-	TRBV6-1	-	14	TRBJ1-5	TGTGCCAGCAGTGAAGCGCGGGGTAATCAGCCCCAGCATTTT	CASSEARGNQPQHF
-	TRBV28	-	14	TRBJ2-7	TGTGCCAGCAGTTTCGAGACGGGGACCTACGAGCAGTACTTC	CASSFETGTYEQYF
TRBD2	TRBV6-1	-	16	TRBJ2-7	TGTGCCAGCAGTGAGGGACTAGCGGGAACTTACTACGAGCAGTACTTC	CASSEGLAGTYYEQYF
TRBD2	TRBV18	-	14	TRBJ2-3	TGTGCCAGCTCCACTAGCGGGAGAGGAGATACGCAGTATTTT	CASSTSGRGDTQYF
-	TRBV6-5	-	14	TRBJ1-3	TGTGCCAGCAGTTACAGAGACCCTGGAAACACCATATATTTT	CASSYRDPGNTIYF
-	TRBV30	-	13	TRBJ1-1	TGTGCCTGGAGTTCGGACAGGAACACTGAAGCTTTCTTT	CAWSSDRNTEAFF
-	TRBV7-2	-	15	TRBJ1-5	TGTGCCAGCAGCGCGACAGTTTTGGTTCCTCAGCCCCAGCATTTT	CASSATVLVPQPQHF
-	TRBV11-2	-	12	TRBJ2-7	TGTGCCAGCAGCTCTCAGGGGTACGAGCAGTACTTC	CASSSQGYEQYF
-	TRBV19	few	15	TRBJ2-2	TGTGCCAGTAGTATATACGTGGCAGACACCGGGGAGCTGTTTTTT	CASSIYVADTGELFF
-	TRBV5-4	-	14	TRBJ1-1	TGTGCCAGCAGCTTAGGACAGTCACTACCTGAAGCTTTCTTT	CASSLGQSLPEAFF
TRBD1	TRBV6-5	once	15	TRBJ2-2	TGTGCCAGCAGGACAGGGGGCCGGAACACCGGGGAGCTGTTTTTT	CASRTGGRNTGELFF
-	TRBV5-5	few	16	TRBJ2-7	TGTGCCAGCAGTTACCCGACGGACCCCGCGGGGTACGAGCAGTACTTC	CASSYPTDPAGYEQYF
TRBD1	TRBV27	-	16	TRBJ1-3	TGTGCCAGCAGTTCCCTGGGACAGGGTGGTGGAAACACCATATATTTT	CASSSLGQGGGNTIYF
TRBD2	TRBV2	-	16	TRBJ2-1	TGTGCCAGCAGTGAAGCGTCGGGCGGGAGTGTCGATGAGCAGTTCTTC	CASSEASGGSVDEQFF
-	TRBV28	-	12	TRBJ1-4	TGTGCCAGCACCGCCACTAATGAAAAACTGTTTTTT	CASTATNEKLFF
TRBD2	TRBV29-1	few	15	TRBJ2-7	TGCAGCGTTGTAGTCGCGCTAGCGGGACCCGGAGGGCAGTACTTC	CSVVVALAGPGGQYF
-	TRBV5-1	-	13	TRBJ2-5	TGCGCCAGCAGCCCGGGTATTCTAGAGACCCAGTACTTC	CASSPGILETQYF
-	TRBV5-1	-	16	TRBJ1-3	TGCGCCAGCAGCCTGGGGGGAGCAAACTCTGGAAACACCATATATTTT	CASSLGGANSGNTIYF
-	TRBV5-5	many	14	TRBJ2-5	TGTGCCAGCAGCTTGGTCTCGCATCTCGAGACCCAGTACTTC	CASSLVSHLETQYF
-	TRBV28	-	13	TRBJ2-5	TGTGCCAGCAGTCCAGGAGCCGAAGAGACCCAGTACTTC	CASSPGAEETQYF
-	TRBV5-4	-	13	TRBJ2-1	TGTGCCAGCAGCCCCCGGGGTTACAATGAGCAGTTCTTC	CASSPRGYNEQFF
-	TRBV6-5	-	15	TRBJ1-1	TGTGCCAGCAGTTACCCGACAGGAACTGGGTCCGAAGCTTTCTTT	CASSYPTGTGSEAFF
-	TRBV11-3	-	13	TRBJ2-1	TGTGCCAGCAGTAGGGGGGCTAGGAATGAGCAGTTCTTC	CASSRGARNEQFF
-	TRBV5-4	few	12	TRBJ2-7	TGTGCCAGCAGCCCGGGGACACGCGAGCAGTACTTC	CASSPGTREQYF
-	TRBV5-4	-	13	TRBJ2-2	TGTGCCAGCAGCCAGGGGCACACCGGGGAGCTGTTTTTT	CASSQGHTGELFF
-	TRBV6-1	-	12	TRBJ1-1	TGTGCCAGCAGTTGGGGAGACACTGAAGCTTTCTTT	CASSWGDTEAFF
-	TRBV19	-	15	TRBJ1-2	TGTGCCAGTACCGCTCCGTGGGTGGGAAGCTATGGCTACACCTTC	CASTAPWVGSYGYTF
TRBD2	TRBV28	-	14	TRBJ2-7	TGTGCCAGCAGTCTAGCGGGAGGGAGATACGAGCAGTACTTC	CASSLAGGRYEQYF